Listed below are T cell receptor beta chains from one sample, sequenced in a study of OX40 agonist ivuxolimab in advanced cancers. The data were produced by immunoSEQ multiplex PCR, yet TCRdb's version contains in-frame clones alone and is incomplete. The sample consists of around 41,000 clones, about 88% of them appearing once. Sample: CD4+ or CD8+ T cells sorted from blood, taken in a trial of the OX40 agonist ivuxolimab. The receptors were gathered from an adult with an advanced solid tumor such as melanoma, head and neck, liver or kidney cancer. CDR3s include the opening cysteine and the closing phenylalanine or tryptophan. The order of the fields is D gene, clone size, V gene, J gene, CDR3 DNA, CDR3 protein. D genes are given only for firm matches. Clone size appears in some rows only: once, few, many, or a class for an expanded clone.

D gene: TRBD1; clone size: .; V gene: TRBV18; J gene: TRBJ1-5; CDR3 DNA: TGTGCCAGCTCACCCGACAGGGGAAATCAGCCCCAGCATTTT; CDR3 protein: CASSPDRGNQPQHF
D gene: .; clone size: .; V gene: TRBV4-2; J gene: TRBJ1-1; CDR3 DNA: TGTGCCAGCAGCCAAGCCCACGGCTACTTCTTT; CDR3 protein: CASSQAHGYFF
D gene: .; clone size: .; V gene: TRBV5-1; J gene: TRBJ1-3; CDR3 DNA: TGCGCCAGCAGTTTCACAGCGGGAAACACCATATATTTT; CDR3 protein: CASSFTAGNTIYF
D gene: TRBD1; clone size: once; V gene: TRBV7-2; J gene: TRBJ1-5; CDR3 DNA: TGTGCCAGCAGCCCTCGGGACAGGGGGAGCGTTAGTCAGCCCCAGCATTTT; CDR3 protein: CASSPRDRGSVSQPQHF
D gene: .; clone size: .; V gene: TRBV18; J gene: TRBJ2-7; CDR3 DNA: TGTGCCAGCTCGGACAAAGCGGCCTACGAGCAGTACTTC; CDR3 protein: CASSDKAAYEQYF
D gene: .; clone size: .; V gene: TRBV18; J gene: TRBJ2-3; CDR3 DNA: TGTGCCAGCTCACCAGGGAGAACTCGGCGTGGGGATACGCAGTATTTT; CDR3 protein: CASSPGRTRRGDTQYF
D gene: TRBD1; clone size: .; V gene: TRBV10-1; J gene: TRBJ2-5; CDR3 DNA: TGCGCCAGCAGTGAGTCGAACAGGGGAGTTGAGACCCAGTACTTC; CDR3 protein: CASSESNRGVETQYF
D gene: TRBD2; clone size: .; V gene: TRBV29-1; J gene: TRBJ2-7; CDR3 DNA: TGCAGCGTTGAAGGACTAGCGGGAGTGGACGAGCAGTACTTC; CDR3 protein: CSVEGLAGVDEQYF
D gene: .; clone size: .; V gene: TRBV5-1; J gene: TRBJ1-1; CDR3 DNA: TGCGCCAGTCGGGCAGGGGTTAACACTGAAGCTTTCTTT; CDR3 protein: CASRAGVNTEAFF
D gene: TRBD1; clone size: .; V gene: TRBV6-1; J gene: TRBJ2-7; CDR3 DNA: TGTGCCAGCAGTGAAGCCGGACAGGGGAGCTACGAGCAGTACTTC; CDR3 protein: CASSEAGQGSYEQYF
D gene: TRBD2; clone size: once; V gene: TRBV7-8; J gene: TRBJ2-7; CDR3 DNA: TGTGCCAGCAGCTTACTGGCTAGCGGGACGTTCTACGAGCAGTACTTC; CDR3 protein: CASSLLASGTFYEQYF
D gene: TRBD2; clone size: .; V gene: TRBV7-6; J gene: TRBJ2-1; CDR3 DNA: TGTGCCAGCAGCACTAGCGGGACTTGGACGGATGAGCAGTTCTTC; CDR3 protein: CASSTSGTWTDEQFF
D gene: .; clone size: .; V gene: TRBV7-9; J gene: TRBJ2-7; CDR3 DNA: TGTGCCAGCAGCTTGAACAGCTACGAGCAGTACTTC; CDR3 protein: CASSLNSYEQYF
D gene: .; clone size: .; V gene: TRBV11-2; J gene: TRBJ2-1; CDR3 DNA: TGTGCCAGCAGCCGCCTTGGGAGCTCCTACAATGAGCAGTTCTTC; CDR3 protein: CASSRLGSSYNEQFF
D gene: TRBD1; clone size: .; V gene: TRBV6-1; J gene: TRBJ2-2; CDR3 DNA: TGTGCCAGCAGTGAAGGGTATAGGGACAGGGGGCGGAGTACCGGGGAGCTGTTTTTT; CDR3 protein: CASSEGYRDRGRSTGELFF